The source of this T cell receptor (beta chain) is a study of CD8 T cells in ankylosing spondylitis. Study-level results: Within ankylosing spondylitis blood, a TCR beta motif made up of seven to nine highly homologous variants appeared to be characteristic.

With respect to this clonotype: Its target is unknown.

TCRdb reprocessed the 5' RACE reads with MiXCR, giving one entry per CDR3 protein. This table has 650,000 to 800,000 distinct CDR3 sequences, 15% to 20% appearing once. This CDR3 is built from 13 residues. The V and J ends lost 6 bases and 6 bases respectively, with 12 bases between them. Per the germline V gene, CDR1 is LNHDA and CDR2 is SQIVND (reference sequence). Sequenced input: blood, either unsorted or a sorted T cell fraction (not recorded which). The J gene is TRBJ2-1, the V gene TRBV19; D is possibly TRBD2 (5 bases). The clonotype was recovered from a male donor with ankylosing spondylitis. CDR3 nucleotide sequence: TGTGCCAGTAGGATGGACTCGGCCAATGAGCAGTTCTTC. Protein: CASRMDSANEQFF.